Sequencing of this T cell receptor (beta chain) was carried out in a study of Graves' ophthalmopathy and Graves' hyperthyroidism. Study in general: No ophthalmopathy within 18 months of follow-up signified stable hyperthyroidism.

The CDR3 has 15 amino acids. Germline lookup yields CDR1 SNHLY and CDR2 FYNNEI. Findings and limits, study-wide: Ophthalmopathy was separated from stable hyperthyroidism by a 13-signature model with around 88% sensitivity and 81.08% specificity.

Excluded: other autoimmune disease, uncontrolled infection, pregnancy or lactation. On this clonotype itself: The antigen is not known. One end of the junction fails to match germline, which may point to a read error.

Amplification from RNA transcripts yielded the TCR beta CDR3 regions. The first-round RT-PCR employed HTBI primers together with the Qiagen OneStep RT-PCR kit. A multiplex PCR was then performed as the second round. TCRdb called the multiplex PCR reads again in MiXCR, with one record for every CDR3 protein. The data show about 550,000 distinct CDR3 sequences, about 35% seen once. The specimen was peripheral blood or thyroid tissue (not recorded which). The TCR originated in an adult man with Graves' hyperthyroidism. The rearrangement joins TRBV2 to TRBJ2-5, with D possibly being TRBD1 (6 bases). Here the CDR3 reads CASSPPPGHQEAQYF. The DNA for the CDR3 is TGTGCCAGCAGTCCTCCTCCGGGACACCAAGAGGCCCAGTACTTC. The full variable domain, rest sourced from reference TRBV2 and TRBJ2-5, is EPEVTQTPSHQVTQMGQEVILRCVPISNHLYFYWYRQILGQKVEFLVSFYNNEISEKSEIFDDQFSVERPDGSNFTLKIRSTKLEDSAMYFCASSPPPGHQEAQYFGPGTRLLVL.